A selection of T cell receptor beta chains follows, all from one sample in a study of regulatory T cells in long-lasting Graves disease. Each CDR3 protein gets one entry after TCRdb re-called the multiplex PCR reads with MiXCR. The table includes 500,000 to 800,000 distinct CDR3 sequences, about 30% detected once. Here the sequenced sample was peripheral blood mononuclear cells (PBMCs), taken when the disease was refractory, from a patient treated with antithyroid drugs. These receptors came from a female donor with Graves disease. Each CDR3 is given with its conserved first and last residue. Clone size is not always given. Where it is, it says once, few, many or a class for expanded clones.

TRBV5-5,-,TRBJ1-2,CASSIQGTSNYGYTF
TRBV6-2/TRBV6-3,-,TRBJ1-6,CASSRSLGTGTLSYNSPLHF
TRBV20-1,-,TRBJ2-5,CSARVPQETQYF
TRBV15,many,TRBJ2-5,CATSIGTPGAYQETQYF
TRBV2,many,TRBJ2-7,CASRPPGRYEQYF
TRBV20-1,-,TRBJ2-6,CSARDHRDISGANVLTF
TRBV20-1,-,TRBJ2-1,CSASPGDAYNEQFF
TRBV19,-,TRBJ2-7,CASSIRRDYEQYF
TRBV9,few,TRBJ1-1,CASSVGGYTEAFF
TRBV9,-,TRBJ1-1,CASSVAGVLGTEAFF
TRBV2,-,TRBJ1-2,CASRIQGISYGYTF
TRBV12-3/TRBV12-4,many,TRBJ1-5,CASSLGGRRGPQHF
TRBV29-1,-,TRBJ1-1,CSVRAPAGEAFF
TRBV11-2,-,TRBJ1-1,CASSQGTGKMNTEAFF
TRBV2,many,TRBJ1-1,CASSVNQDRNTEAFF
TRBV2,-,TRBJ2-6,CASRDGTPSGANVLTF
TRBV11-2,-,TRBJ1-5,CASSAWSNQPQHF
TRBV14,-,TRBJ1-1,CASSQGLGEGETEAFF
TRBV5-1,-,TRBJ1-2,CASSGDVGKVYGYTF
TRBV12-3/TRBV12-4,few,TRBJ2-7,CASKSRGSSHGSYEQYF
TRBV7-9,-,TRBJ2-7,CAVPIQGSYEQYF
TRBV12-3/TRBV12-4,-,TRBJ1-2,CASSFSGGAREGYTF
TRBV6-5,few,TRBJ1-2,CASSYSTGQTYGYTF
TRBV7-9,-,TRBJ2-7,CASSFDTGAYEQYF
TRBV25-1,-,TRBJ2-5,CASSEGVEGGRETQYF
TRBV3-1,-,TRBJ1-3,CASTQSGNTIYF
TRBV19,-,TRBJ1-2,CASRKGGDYGYTF
TRBV6-1,few,TRBJ1-2,CASSRSGTANYGYTF
TRBV5-1,-,TRBJ1-6,CASSGSGGPNSPLHF
TRBV19,-,TRBJ1-5,CASSIEFQPQHF
TRBV19,few,TRBJ2-5,CASMSAGGRAQETQYF
TRBV6-5,many,TRBJ2-5,CASSYGGTSPIQETQYF
TRBV28,many,TRBJ1-2,CASRRPDGYGYTF
TRBV10-2,few,TRBJ1-1,CASKHRVGNTEAFF
TRBV9,once,TRBJ2-7,CASSLRSSGSSYEQYF
TRBV3-1,many,TRBJ1-5,CASSQGTGGNQPQHF
TRBV30,few,TRBJ1-5,CAWEGQDNQPQHF